This T cell receptor beta chain was sequenced during a study of beta chain features in type 1 diabetes. Study results and caveats: Researchers reported that naive, central memory and Treg TCRB repertoires appeared more similar in patients than in healthy donors. In type 1 diabetes patients, VDJ junctions had fewer insertions; deletions at these junctions were more frequent.

From germline, CDR1 is SSHAT and CDR2 FNYEAQ (reference sequence). There are 13 residues in the CDR3. On this clone: Its antigen is currently unknown. A read error may account for a junction end that differs from germline.

Every isolated RNA sample was fully reverse transcribed, so sequencing captured expressed TCRB transcripts. Sequenced by immunoSEQ multiplex PCR; TCRdb stores in-frame clones only, minus some. The profile shows 150,000 to 190,000 clones, roughly 8% of them singletons. CD45RO/CCR7/CD25/CD127/CD95/CD27 separated CD4+ naive, central memory, regulatory and stem cell-like memory cells by sorting. Input material: central memory CD4+ T cells from blood. The clonotype was recovered from a man younger than 35 in good health. V usage is TRBV7-7 and J usage is TRBJ1-1; D might be TRBD1 (5 bases). CDR3 amino acids: CASSQGMNTEAFF. Written as DNA, the CDR3 is TGTGCTAGCAGCCAGGGCATGAACACTGAAGCTTTCTTT. Using reference TRBV7-7 and TRBJ1-1 for the parts outside the CDR3, the full variable domain is GAGVSQSPRYKVTKRGQDVTLRCDPISSHATLYWYQQALGQGPEFLTYFNYEAQPDKSGLPSDRFSAERPEGSISTLTIQRTEQRDSAMYRCASSQGMNTEAFFGQGTRLTVV.